These T cell receptor beta chains were read from a single sample in a study of cytomegalovirus exposure and HLA in healthy donors. Using immunoSEQ multiplex PCR, the repertoire was profiled, and TCRdb retains in-frame clones only, with some absent. The sample yields 100,000 to 150,000 clones, around nine tenths seen once. Input material: PBMCs. These receptors were taken from a man aged 25 to 40 in good health and CMV-seronegative. Each CDR3 is given with its conserved first and last residue. The D gene is left open where the match is weak. The size entry is marked missing in some rows and otherwise reads once, few, many or a size class.

v_call	clone_size	d_call	j_call	cdr3_aa	cdr3_nt
TRBV4-1	NA	NA	TRBJ2-2	CASSQDPGLTTGELFF	TGCGCCAGCAGCCAAGACCCGGGACTTACAACCGGGGAGCTGTTTTTT
TRBV10-2	NA	NA	TRBJ1-2	CASRGVMGAYTF	TGCGCCAGCAGGGGGGTAATGGGGGCGTACACCTTC
TRBV5-6	NA	NA	TRBJ2-1	CASRSLAHNEQFF	TGTGCCAGCAGGAGTCTAGCCCACAATGAGCAGTTCTTC
TRBV18	NA	NA	TRBJ1-1	CASSRGGPPGDVEAFF	TGTGCCAGCTCTCGGGGGGGCCCTCCTGGGGATGTCGAAGCTTTCTTT
TRBV28	NA	NA	TRBJ1-3	CASGLSRWGAGNTIYF	TGTGCCAGCGGCCTTAGTAGGTGGGGGGCTGGAAACACCATATATTTT
TRBV19	NA	NA	TRBJ2-5	CASTGNQETQYF	TGTGCCAGTACTGGCAACCAAGAGACCCAGTACTTC
TRBV7-2	NA	NA	TRBJ2-7	CASSSNRQTYEQYF	TGTGCCAGCAGCTCAAACAGACAGACCTACGAGCAGTACTTC
TRBV5-1	few	TRBD2	TRBJ2-1	CASSKLADEQFF	TGCGCCAGCAGCAAGCTAGCGGATGAGCAGTTCTTC
TRBV13	few	NA	TRBJ1-6	CASSSPGGSPLHF	TGTGCCAGCAGCTCACCCGGTGGTTCACCCCTCCACTTT
TRBV6-1	NA	TRBD1	TRBJ2-2	CASSTGTGGSGELFF	TGTGCCAGCAGTACCGGGACAGGGGGATCCGGGGAGCTGTTTTTT
TRBV25-1	NA	TRBD2	TRBJ2-2	CASQVAGDLGELFF	TGTGCCTCCCAGGTAGCGGGAGATCTCGGGGAGCTGTTTTTT
TRBV9	NA	NA	TRBJ2-4	CASSVGFGSLAKNIQYF	TGTGCCAGCAGCGTAGGTTTCGGGAGCTTAGCCAAAAACATTCAGTACTTC
TRBV6-6	NA	NA	TRBJ2-3	CASVFSRGDGDTQYF	TGTGCCAGCGTGTTTAGTCGGGGAGATGGAGATACGCAGTATTTT
TRBV6-6	NA	TRBD2	TRBJ2-1	CASRGTSGIVGGEQFF	TGTGCCAGCCGAGGGACTAGCGGGATAGTCGGCGGTGAGCAGTTCTTC
TRBV6-1	NA	NA	TRBJ1-2	CASSEGLGGATNYGYTF	TGTGCCAGCAGTGAGGGCCTAGGGGGGGCAACAAACTATGGCTACACCTTC
TRBV7-2	NA	TRBD2	TRBJ2-1	CASSLSPAGVTGEQFF	TGTGCCAGCAGCTTATCACCAGCGGGAGTTACGGGTGAGCAGTTCTTC
TRBV30	NA	NA	TRBJ1-3	CARVEGRGYGNTIYF	TGTGCCCGGGTGGAGGGAAGAGGGTATGGAAACACCATATATTTT
TRBV6-4	medium-sized	NA	TRBJ2-2	CASSGTVTGELFF	TGTGCCAGCAGTGGGACAGTCACCGGGGAGCTGTTTTTT
TRBV4-3	NA	TRBD2	TRBJ2-5	CASSQAGTSGMETQYF	TGCGCCAGCAGCCAAGCCGGGACTAGCGGTATGGAGACCCAGTACTTC
TRBV12-5	once	NA	TRBJ1-5	CASGLGRTVMNQPQHF	TGTGCTAGTGGTTTGGGGAGGACAGTAATGAATCAGCCCCAGCATTTT
TRBV5-5	once	NA	TRBJ2-7	CASSSRTELTYEQYF	TGTGCCAGCAGCTCCCGGACAGAGCTCACCTACGAGCAGTACTTC
TRBV7-8	NA	TRBD2	TRBJ2-3	CASSRFSSGGYTDTQYF	TGTGCCAGCAGCCGCTTCTCTAGCGGGGGATACACAGATACGCAGTATTTT
TRBV30	NA	NA	TRBJ2-5	CAWSGTRGREETQYF	TGTGCCTGGAGTGGAACCCGGGGTAGAGAGGAGACCCAGTACTTC
TRBV5-1	NA	NA	TRBJ1-1	CASSLYMNTEAFF	TGCGCCAGCAGCTTGTACATGAACACTGAAGCTTTCTTT
TRBV10-2	NA	NA	TRBJ2-7	CASMGAPFYEQYF	TGCGCCAGCATGGGAGCGCCTTTTTACGAGCAGTACTTC
TRBV9	NA	TRBD1	TRBJ1-1	CASSVADRVEEAFF	TGTGCCAGCAGCGTAGCGGACAGGGTAGAAGAAGCTTTCTTT
TRBV6-5	NA	TRBD1	TRBJ2-3	CASSWTGFSDTQYF	TGTGCCAGCAGTTGGACAGGGTTCTCAGATACGCAGTATTTT
TRBV6-5	NA	TRBD1	TRBJ2-1	CASSYSATGAGSEQFF	TGTGCCAGCAGTTACTCTGCCACAGGGGCAGGAAGTGAGCAGTTCTTC
TRBV27	NA	TRBD2	TRBJ2-2	CASRKRETGELFF	TGTGCCAGCAGAAAGCGGGAGACTGGGGAGCTGTTTTTT
TRBV5-4	NA	NA	TRBJ2-5	CASSIIRESGETQYF	TGTGCCAGCAGCATAATACGGGAGAGTGGGGAGACCCAGTACTTC
TRBV10-3	NA	TRBD1	TRBJ1-2	CAISGTPGGNYGYTF	TGTGCCATCAGTGGGACCCCAGGGGGTAACTATGGCTACACCTTC
TRBV29-1	once	NA	TRBJ1-3	CSVEAGGNTIYF	TGCAGCGTTGAAGCGGGAGGAAACACCATATATTTT
TRBV5-4	NA	NA	TRBJ1-2	CASSSPPGGSYGYTF	TGTGCCAGCAGCTCCCCCCCTGGCGGTAGCTATGGCTACACCTTC
TRBV7-8	NA	NA	TRBJ2-7	CASSLFVTDYEQYF	TGTGCCAGCAGCTTATTTGTGACAGACTACGAGCAGTACTTC
TRBV9	NA	TRBD1	TRBJ2-7	CASSEGTGDPEQYF	TGTGCCAGCAGCGAGGGGACAGGGGATCCCGAGCAGTACTTC
TRBV7-2	NA	TRBD1	TRBJ2-7	CASSSSPDRVGEQYF	TGTGCCAGCAGCTCCTCACCTGACAGGGTGGGCGAGCAGTACTTC
TRBV15	NA	NA	TRBJ1-1	CATSRADTGPANTEAFF	TGTGCCACCAGCAGAGCGGATACAGGTCCCGCGAACACTGAAGCTTTCTTT
TRBV5-1	once	NA	TRBJ2-7	CASSLGGDYEQYF	TGCGCCAGCAGCTTAGGAGGGGACTACGAGCAGTACTTC
TRBV7-2	NA	TRBD2	TRBJ2-2	CASSAGLAGWELFF	TGTGCCAGCAGCGCGGGGCTAGCGGGATGGGAGCTGTTTTTT
TRBV7-2	NA	TRBD2	TRBJ2-7	CASSFQGRGAYEQYF	TGTGCCAGCAGCTTCCAAGGACGGGGGGCCTACGAGCAGTACTTC
TRBV25-1	NA	TRBD1	TRBJ1-4	CASSQGAGREKLFF	TGTGCCAGCAGCCAGGGGGCTGGAAGAGAAAAACTGTTTTTT